The text below deals with one T cell receptor (beta chain). Its target is unknown. Germline loops: CDR1 SGDLS, CDR2 YYNGEE. V was pared by 4 bases and J by 5 bases, with 6 bases of the junction left unmatched. This CDR3 is built from 15 residues. The protocol was immunoSEQ multiplex PCR, while the TCRdb copy is restricted to in-frame clones and leaves out a portion. Of 150,000 to 200,000 clones listed, approximately 90% were seen once; the top ten hold around 5%. These data come from a study of lymphopenia after photon versus proton radiotherapy. Regarding the study as a whole: Survival link was tested only in deceased patients; proton benefit remains a possibility. Proton therapy kept repertoires fairly stable, unlike photons, which gained effector/memory cells. A bigger post-nadir fall in TCR diversity correlated inversely with survival time in deceased patients. Post-nadir diversity loss with photons came from oligoclonal expansion, particularly CD8+ Temra cells.

Sample: peripheral blood, taken from a patient treated with photon-based radiotherapy. V gene TRBV9 combines with J gene TRBJ1-4; 9 positions agree with TRBD1. The sequence came from a man aged 50-60 years with gastric cancer. In DNA, the CDR3 is TGTGCCAGCAGCCCCCGGACAGGGGAAAATGAAAAACTGTTTTTT. Translating gives CASSPRTGENEKLFF.